The present T cell receptor beta chain was sequenced within a study of CD8 T cells in Susac syndrome. With random hexamers, reverse transcription was performed on about 0.5 to 1 ug of RNA. TCRdb reprocessed the immunoSEQ multiplex PCR reads via MiXCR and lists one record per CDR3 protein. The sample has under 150,000 distinct CDR3 sequences, 90% to 95% seen once. Source material: CD4+ T cells from PBMCs. The clonotype comes from a human donor with multiple sclerosis.

CDR3 protein: CSALTVNTEAFF. The DNA of the CDR3 is TGCAGTGCACTGACAGTGAACACTGAAGCTTTCTTT. This chain uses TRBV20-1 with TRBJ1-1; maybe TRBD1 (5 bases). This CDR3 has 12 residues. Trimming removed 6 bases at V and 0 bases at J, with 8 bases between. Germline V gene sequence: CDR1 DFQATT, CDR2 SNEGSKA (reference sequence).